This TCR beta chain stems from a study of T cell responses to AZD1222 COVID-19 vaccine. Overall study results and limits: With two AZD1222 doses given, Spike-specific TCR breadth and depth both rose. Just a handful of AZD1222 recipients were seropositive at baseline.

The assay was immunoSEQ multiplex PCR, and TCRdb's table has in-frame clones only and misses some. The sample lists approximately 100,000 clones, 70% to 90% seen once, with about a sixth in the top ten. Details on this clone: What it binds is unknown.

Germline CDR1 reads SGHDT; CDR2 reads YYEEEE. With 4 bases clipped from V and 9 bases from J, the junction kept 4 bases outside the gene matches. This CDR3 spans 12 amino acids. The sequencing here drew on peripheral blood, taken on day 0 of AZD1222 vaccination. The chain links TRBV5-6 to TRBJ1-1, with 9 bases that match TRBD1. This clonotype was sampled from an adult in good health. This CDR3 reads CASSPTGGKAFF. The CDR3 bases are TGTGCCAGCAGCCCGACAGGGGGAAAAGCTTTCTTT.